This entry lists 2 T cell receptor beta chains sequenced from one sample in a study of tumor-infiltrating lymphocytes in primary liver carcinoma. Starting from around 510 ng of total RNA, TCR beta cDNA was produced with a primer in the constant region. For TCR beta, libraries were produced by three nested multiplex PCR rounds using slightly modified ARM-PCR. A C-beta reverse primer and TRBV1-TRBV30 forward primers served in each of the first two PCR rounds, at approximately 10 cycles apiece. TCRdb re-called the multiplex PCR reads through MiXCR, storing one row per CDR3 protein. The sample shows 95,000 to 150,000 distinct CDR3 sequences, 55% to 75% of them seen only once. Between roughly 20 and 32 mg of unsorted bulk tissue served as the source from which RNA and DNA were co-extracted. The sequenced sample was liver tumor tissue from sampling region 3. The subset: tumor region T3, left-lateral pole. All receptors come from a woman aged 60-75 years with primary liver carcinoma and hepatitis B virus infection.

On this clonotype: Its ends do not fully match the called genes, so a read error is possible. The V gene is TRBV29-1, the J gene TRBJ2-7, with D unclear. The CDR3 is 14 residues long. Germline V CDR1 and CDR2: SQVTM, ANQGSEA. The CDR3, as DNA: TGCCGCGTTGAAGGCCACAGCAGCTCCTACGGGCAGTACTTC. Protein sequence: CRVEGHSSSYGQYF.

The CDR3: CAISDGFLWGTGGQPQHF. The DNA for the CDR3 is TGTGCCATCAGTGATGGGTTCCTGTGGGGGACAGGGGGTCAGCCCCAGCATTTT. The chain combines TRBV10-3 with TRBJ1-5; the match to TRBD1 covers 11 bases. The V segment lost 3 bases and the J segment 6 bases; nucleotides outside the gene matches: 13. CDR3 size: 18 residues. Germline V CDR1 and CDR2: ENHRY, SYGVKD.